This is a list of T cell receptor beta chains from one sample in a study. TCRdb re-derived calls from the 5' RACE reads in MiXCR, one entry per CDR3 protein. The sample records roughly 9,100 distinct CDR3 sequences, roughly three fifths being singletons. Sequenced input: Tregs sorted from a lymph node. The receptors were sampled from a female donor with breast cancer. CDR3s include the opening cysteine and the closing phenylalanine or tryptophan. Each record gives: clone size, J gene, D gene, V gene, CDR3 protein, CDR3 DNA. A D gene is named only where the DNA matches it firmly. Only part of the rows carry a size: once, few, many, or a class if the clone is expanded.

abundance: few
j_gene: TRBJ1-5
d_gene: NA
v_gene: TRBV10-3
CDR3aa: CAIRVSANQPQHF
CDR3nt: TGTGCCATCAGGGTTTCAGCAAATCAGCCCCAGCATTTT

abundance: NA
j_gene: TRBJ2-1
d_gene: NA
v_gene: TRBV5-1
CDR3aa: CASSLGHADNEQFF
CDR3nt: TGCGCCAGCAGCTTGGGTCACGCTGACAATGAGCAGTTCTTC

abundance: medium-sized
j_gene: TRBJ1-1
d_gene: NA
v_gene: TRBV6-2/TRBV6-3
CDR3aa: CASSTGHLEAFF
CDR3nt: TGTGCCAGCAGTACCGGCCACCTCGAAGCTTTCTTT

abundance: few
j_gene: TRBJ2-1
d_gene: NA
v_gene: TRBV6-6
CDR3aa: CASSEGARDEQFF
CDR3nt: TGTGCCAGCAGTGAAGGGGCTCGGGACGAGCAGTTCTTC

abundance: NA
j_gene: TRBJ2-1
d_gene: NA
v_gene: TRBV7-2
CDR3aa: CASSRRSGSDRNEQFF
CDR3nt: TGTGCCAGCAGCCGGAGGTCCGGGAGTGATCGGAATGAGCAGTTCTTC

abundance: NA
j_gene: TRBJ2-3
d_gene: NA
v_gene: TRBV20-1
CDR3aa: CSYIRNVESTDTQYF
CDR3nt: TGCAGCTACATCCGGAATGTGGAGAGCACAGATACGCAGTATTTT

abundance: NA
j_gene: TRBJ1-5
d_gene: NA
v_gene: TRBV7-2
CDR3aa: CASSLDRGNQPQHF
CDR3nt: TGTGCCAGCAGCTTGGATCGGGGGAATCAGCCCCAGCATTTT

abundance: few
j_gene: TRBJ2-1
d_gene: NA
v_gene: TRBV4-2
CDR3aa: CASSQDRGLNNEQFF
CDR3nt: TGTGCCAGCAGCCAAGATCGCGGGCTTAACAATGAGCAGTTCTTC

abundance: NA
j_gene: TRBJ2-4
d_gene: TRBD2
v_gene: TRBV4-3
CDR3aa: CASSQSPSGSTKNIQYF
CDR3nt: TGCGCCAGCAGCCAAAGTCCTAGCGGGAGCACCAAAAACATTCAGTACTTC

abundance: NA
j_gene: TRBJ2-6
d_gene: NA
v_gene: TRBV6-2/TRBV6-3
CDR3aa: CASENGANVLTF
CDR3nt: TGTGCCAGCGAAAATGGGGCCAACGTCCTGACTTTC

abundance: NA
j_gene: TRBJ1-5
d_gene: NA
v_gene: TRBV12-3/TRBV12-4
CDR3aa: CASSPHTGNQPQHF
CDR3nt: TGTGCCAGCAGTCCACACACGGGCAATCAGCCCCAGCATTTT

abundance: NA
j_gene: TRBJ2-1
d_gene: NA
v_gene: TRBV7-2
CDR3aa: CASSSQEVSGNEQFF
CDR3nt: TGTGCCAGCAGCTCCCAGGAAGTTTCGGGCAATGAGCAGTTCTTC

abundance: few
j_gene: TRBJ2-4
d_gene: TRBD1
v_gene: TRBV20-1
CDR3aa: CSARTGSKNIQYF
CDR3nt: TGCAGTGCCCGGACAGGGTCCAAAAACATTCAGTACTTC

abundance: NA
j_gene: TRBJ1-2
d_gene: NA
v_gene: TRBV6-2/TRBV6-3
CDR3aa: CASSAPGQRLNGYTF
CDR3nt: TGTGCCAGCAGTGCTCCGGGACAACGTTTGAATGGCTACACCTTC

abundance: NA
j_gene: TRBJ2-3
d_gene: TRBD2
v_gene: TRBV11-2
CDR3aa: CASSPGLAGGYYTDTQYF
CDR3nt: TGTGCCAGCAGCCCGGGACTAGCGGGAGGGTATTACACAGATACGCAGTATTTT

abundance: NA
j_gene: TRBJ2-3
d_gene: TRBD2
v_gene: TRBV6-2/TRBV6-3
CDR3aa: CASSYVIAGGPYTDTQYF
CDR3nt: TGTGCCAGCAGTTACGTGATAGCGGGAGGGCCTTACACAGATACGCAGTATTTT

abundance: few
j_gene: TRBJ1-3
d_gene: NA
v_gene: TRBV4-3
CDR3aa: CASSQAGGSGNTIYF
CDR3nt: TGCGCCAGCAGCCAAGCGGGGGGCTCTGGAAACACCATATATTTT

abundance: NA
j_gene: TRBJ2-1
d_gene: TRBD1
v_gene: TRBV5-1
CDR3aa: CASSDGTGRIGYNEQFF
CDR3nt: TGCGCCAGCAGCGACGGGACAGGCCGTATAGGCTACAATGAGCAGTTCTTC

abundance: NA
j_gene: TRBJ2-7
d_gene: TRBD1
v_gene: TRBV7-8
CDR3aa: CASSPDPGQNDYEQYF
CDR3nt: TGTGCCAGCAGCCCAGATCCGGGACAGAACGACTACGAGCAGTACTTC

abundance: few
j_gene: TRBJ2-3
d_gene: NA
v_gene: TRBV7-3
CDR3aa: CASSLSPSTDTQYF
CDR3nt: TGTGCCAGCAGCTTATCGCCTTCCACAGATACGCAGTATTTT

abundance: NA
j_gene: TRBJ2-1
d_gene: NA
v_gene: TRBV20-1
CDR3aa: CSASRGGSSYNEQFF
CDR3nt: TGCAGTGCTAGTCGAGGCGGCAGCTCCTACAATGAGCAGTTCTTC

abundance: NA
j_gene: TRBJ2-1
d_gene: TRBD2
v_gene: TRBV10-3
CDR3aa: CAIRETRLAGSYNEQFF
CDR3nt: TGTGCCATCAGGGAAACGCGGCTAGCGGGCTCCTACAATGAGCAGTTCTTC

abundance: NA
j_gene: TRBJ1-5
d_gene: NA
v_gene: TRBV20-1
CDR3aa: CSARDLIAQPQHF
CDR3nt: TGCAGTGCTAGAGATCTGATAGCTCAGCCCCAGCATTTT

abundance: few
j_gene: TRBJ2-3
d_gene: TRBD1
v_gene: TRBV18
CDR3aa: CASTIDRGDTQYF
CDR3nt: TGTGCCAGCACCATTGACAGGGGAGATACGCAGTATTTT

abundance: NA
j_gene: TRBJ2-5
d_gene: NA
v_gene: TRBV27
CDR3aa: CASSLAGETQYF
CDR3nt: TGTGCCAGCAGTTTGGCAGGAGAGACCCAGTACTTC

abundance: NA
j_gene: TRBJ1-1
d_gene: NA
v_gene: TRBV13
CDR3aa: CASSPRLGLAEAFF
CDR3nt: TGTGCCAGCAGCCCCCGGTTGGGGCTGGCTGAAGCTTTCTTT

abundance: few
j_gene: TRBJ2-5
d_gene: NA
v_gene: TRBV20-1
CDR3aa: CSAREGIGETQYF
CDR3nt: TGCAGTGCTAGAGAAGGGATCGGAGAGACCCAGTACTTC

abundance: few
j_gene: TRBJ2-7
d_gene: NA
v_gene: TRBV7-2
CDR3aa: CASSSRTYEQYF
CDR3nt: TGTGCCAGCAGCTCCCGTACCTACGAGCAGTACTTC

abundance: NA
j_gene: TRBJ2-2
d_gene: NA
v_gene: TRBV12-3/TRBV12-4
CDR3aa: CASSQGLRRGTGELFF
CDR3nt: TGTGCCAGCAGTCAAGGCCTCCGGCGGGGCACCGGGGAGCTGTTTTTT

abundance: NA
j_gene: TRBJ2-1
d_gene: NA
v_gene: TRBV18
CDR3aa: CASSPSLVEQFF
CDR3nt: TGTGCCAGCTCACCGTCTCTAGTCGAGCAGTTCTTC

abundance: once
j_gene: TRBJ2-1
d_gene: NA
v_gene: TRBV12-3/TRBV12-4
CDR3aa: CASSLRRAPYNEQFF
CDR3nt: TGTGCCAGCAGTTTACGTAGGGCCCCGTACAATGAGCAGTTCTTC

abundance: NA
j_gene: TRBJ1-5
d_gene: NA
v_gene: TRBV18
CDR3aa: CASSPPGRDGQPQHF
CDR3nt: TGTGCCAGCTCGCCACCAGGCAGGGATGGTCAGCCCCAGCATTTT

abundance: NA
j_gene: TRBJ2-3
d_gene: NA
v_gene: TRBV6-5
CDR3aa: CASSYAPPVVSDTQYF
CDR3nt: TGTGCCAGCAGTTACGCCCCTCCGGTTGTCTCAGATACGCAGTATTTT

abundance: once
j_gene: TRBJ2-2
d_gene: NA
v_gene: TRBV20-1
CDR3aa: CSARAPDTGELFF
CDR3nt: TGCAGTGCTAGGGCCCCGGACACCGGGGAGCTGTTTTTT

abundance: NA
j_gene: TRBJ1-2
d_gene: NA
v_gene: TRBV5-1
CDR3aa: CASSFYTQYGYTF
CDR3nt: TGCGCCAGCAGCTTCTACACCCAGTATGGCTACACCTTC

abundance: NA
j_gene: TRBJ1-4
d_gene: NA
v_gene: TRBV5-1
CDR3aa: CASSYAAATNEKLFF
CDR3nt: TGCGCCAGCAGCTACGCGGCGGCAACTAATGAAAAACTGTTTTTT

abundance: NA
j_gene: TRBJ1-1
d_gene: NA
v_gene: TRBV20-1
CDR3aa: CSARAKKRMNTEAFF
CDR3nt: TGCAGTGCTAGGGCTAAGAAGAGGATGAACACTGAAGCTTTCTTT

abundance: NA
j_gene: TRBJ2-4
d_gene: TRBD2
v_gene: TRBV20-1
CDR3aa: CSASSSGSVGIQYF
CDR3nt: TGCAGTGCTAGCTCTAGCGGGAGTGTTGGCATTCAGTACTTC

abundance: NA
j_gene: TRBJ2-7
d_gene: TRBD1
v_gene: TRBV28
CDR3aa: CASSLSGTGSYEQYF
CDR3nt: TGTGCCAGCAGTTTATCTGGGACAGGCTCCTACGAGCAGTACTTC

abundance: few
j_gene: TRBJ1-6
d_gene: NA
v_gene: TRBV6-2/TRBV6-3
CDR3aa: CASSYGGSPFAPLHF
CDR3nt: TGTGCCAGCAGTTACGGGGGCAGTCCGTTTGCACCCCTCCACTTT

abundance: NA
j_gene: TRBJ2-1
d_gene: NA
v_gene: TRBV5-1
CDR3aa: CASSDYNEQFF
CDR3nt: TGCGCCAGCAGTGACTACAATGAGCAGTTCTTC

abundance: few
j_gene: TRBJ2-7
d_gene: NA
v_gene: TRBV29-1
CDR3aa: CSVAPGRIYEQYF
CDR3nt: TGCAGCGTCGCCCCGGGACGGATCTACGAGCAGTACTTC

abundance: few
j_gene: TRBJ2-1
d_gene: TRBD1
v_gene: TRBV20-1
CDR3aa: CSAEGQGLHQNNEQFF
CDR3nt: TGCAGTGCGGAGGGACAGGGTCTACACCAAAACAATGAGCAGTTCTTC

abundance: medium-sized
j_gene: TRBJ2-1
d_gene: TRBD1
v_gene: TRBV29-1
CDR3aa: CSVTTGSAFF
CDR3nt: TGCAGCGTTACGACAGGGAGTGCGTTCTTC

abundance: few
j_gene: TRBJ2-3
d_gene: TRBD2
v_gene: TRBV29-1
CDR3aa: CSVTRLAADTQYF
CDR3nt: TGCAGCGTGACCCGACTAGCGGCAGATACGCAGTATTTT

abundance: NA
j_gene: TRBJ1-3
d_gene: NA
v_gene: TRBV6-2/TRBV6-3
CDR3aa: CASSYSSEGPGNTIYF
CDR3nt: TGTGCCAGCAGTTACTCGAGCGAAGGGCCTGGAAACACCATATATTTT

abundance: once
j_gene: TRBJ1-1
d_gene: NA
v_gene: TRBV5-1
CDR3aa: CASSFLGRTEAFF
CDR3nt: TGCGCCAGCAGCTTTCTGGGAAGGACTGAAGCTTTCTTT

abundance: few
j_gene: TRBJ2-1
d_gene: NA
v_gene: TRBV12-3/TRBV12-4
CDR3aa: CASSSGAKLNNEQFF
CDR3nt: TGTGCCAGCAGCTCCGGGGCCAAATTGAACAATGAGCAGTTCTTC